This T cell receptor beta chain was identified in a study of blood T cell repertoires in COVID-19. About the research overall: The origin of the acute and convalescent COVID-19 samples was the United States, Italy and Spain.

Method: immunoSEQ multiplex PCR; TCRdb's copy keeps in-frame clones and lacks some. The table shows hundreds of thousands of clones, with 84% occurring only once. Study members were between about 18 and 95 years old and lived in about two dozen US regions. Participants' reported clinical history set cohort assignment. Trimming removed 0 bases at V and 8 bases at J, with 13 bases between. The CDR3 covers 14 residues. Germline V gives CDR1 SNHLY, CDR2 FYNNEI. The sequencing sample was made of PBMCs or T cells enriched from blood (not recorded which). The TCR was taken from a woman in her forties who had recovered from COVID-19. This sequence joins TRBV2 and TRBJ1-1, with D unresolved. The CDR3 reads CASSEARAGREAFF. In nucleotides, the CDR3 is TGTGCCAGCAGTGAAGCGCGGGCGGGCCGCGAAGCTTTCTTT.